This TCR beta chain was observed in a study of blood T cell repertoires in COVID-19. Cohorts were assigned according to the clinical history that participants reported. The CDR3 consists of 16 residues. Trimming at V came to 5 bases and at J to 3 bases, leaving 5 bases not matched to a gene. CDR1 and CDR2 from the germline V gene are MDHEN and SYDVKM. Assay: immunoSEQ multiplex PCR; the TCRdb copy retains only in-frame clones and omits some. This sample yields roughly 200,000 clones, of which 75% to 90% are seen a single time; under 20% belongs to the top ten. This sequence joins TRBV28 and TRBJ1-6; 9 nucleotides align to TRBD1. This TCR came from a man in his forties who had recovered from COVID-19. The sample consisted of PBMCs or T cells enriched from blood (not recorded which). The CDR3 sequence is CASSRTGALYNSPLHF. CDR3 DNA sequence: TGTGCCAGCAGTAGGACAGGGGCCCTCTATAATTCACCCCTCCACTTT.